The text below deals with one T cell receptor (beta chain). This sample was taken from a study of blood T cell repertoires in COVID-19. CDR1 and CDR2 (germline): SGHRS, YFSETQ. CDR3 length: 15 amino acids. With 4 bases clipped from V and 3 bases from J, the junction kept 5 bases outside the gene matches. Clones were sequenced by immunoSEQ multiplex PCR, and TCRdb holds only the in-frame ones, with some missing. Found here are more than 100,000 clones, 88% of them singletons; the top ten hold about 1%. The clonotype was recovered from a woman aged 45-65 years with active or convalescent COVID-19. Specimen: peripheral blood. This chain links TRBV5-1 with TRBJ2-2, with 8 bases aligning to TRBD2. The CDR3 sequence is CASSATSGYTGELFF. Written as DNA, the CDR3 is TGCGCCAGCAGCGCAACTAGCGGATACACCGGGGAGCTGTTTTTT. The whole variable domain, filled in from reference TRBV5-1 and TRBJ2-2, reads KAGVTQTPRYLIKTRGQQVTLSCSPISGHRSVSWYQQTPGQGLQFLFEYFSETQRNKGNFPGRFSGRQFSNSRSEMNVSTLELGDSALYLCASSATSGYTGELFFGEGSRLTVL.